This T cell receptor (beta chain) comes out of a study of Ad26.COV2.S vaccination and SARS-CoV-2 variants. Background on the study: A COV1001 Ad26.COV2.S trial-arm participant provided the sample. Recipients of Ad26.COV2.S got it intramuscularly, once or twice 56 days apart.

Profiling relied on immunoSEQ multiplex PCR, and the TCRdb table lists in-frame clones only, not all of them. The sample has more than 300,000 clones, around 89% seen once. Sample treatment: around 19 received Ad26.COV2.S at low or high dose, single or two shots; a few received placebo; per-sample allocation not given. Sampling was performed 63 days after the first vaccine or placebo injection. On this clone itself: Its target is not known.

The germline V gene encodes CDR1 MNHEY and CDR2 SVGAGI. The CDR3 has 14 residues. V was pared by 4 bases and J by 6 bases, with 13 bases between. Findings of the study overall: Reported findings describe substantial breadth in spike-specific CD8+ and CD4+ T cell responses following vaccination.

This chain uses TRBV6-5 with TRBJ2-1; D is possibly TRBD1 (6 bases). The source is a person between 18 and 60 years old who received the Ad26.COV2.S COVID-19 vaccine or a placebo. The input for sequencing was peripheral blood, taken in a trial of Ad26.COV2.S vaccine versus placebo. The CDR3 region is CASSSLQGTNEQFF. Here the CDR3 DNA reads TGTGCCAGCAGTTCCTTACAGGGTACCAATGAGCAGTTCTTC.